The entry that follows covers one T cell receptor (beta chain) sequence. Its target is unknown. This record belongs to a study of identical twins. Study-wide findings and caveats: Shared out-of-frame alpha sequences (those common to twins) showed excess low generation probability.

TCRdb processed the 5' RACE reads anew with MiXCR; each CDR3 protein has one entry. The repertoire holds 550,000 to 700,000 distinct CDR3 sequences, 20% to 25% seen once, with more than 4% in the top ten. CDR3 size: 15 residues. V was cut by 0 bases and J by 4 bases, with 13 bases left in between. Germline CDR1 reads LNHNV; CDR2 reads YYDKDF (reference sequence). These sequences were also reported in another study, on T cells expressing NK-cell markers. This second report adds: Several experiments confined sorting to alpha-beta TCR T cells with an anti-gamma-delta TCR antibody. Several donors' CD3+CD56-NKG2C+ cells were dominated by the same clonotypes.

This rearrangement joins TRBV15 to TRBJ2-7; weak D call: TRBD1 (6 bases). This receptor was identified in a woman between 18 and 29 years old in good health. The sequenced sample consisted of PBMCs. The CDR3 DNA reads as TGTGCCACCAGCAGAGATGGCAGGGGATTTTACGAGCAGTACTTC. Translating it yields CATSRDGRGFYEQYF.